The T cell receptor (beta chain) under discussion was sequenced for a study of chronic HIV infection and antiretroviral therapy. In TCRdb, the 5' RACE reads were re-called with MiXCR into one record per CDR3 protein. Of approximately 47,000 distinct CDR3 sequences in the sample, under 20% are singletons; the top ten hold approximately 3%. Sequencing used peripheral blood. The receptor comes from an adult who had HIV and had not received antiretroviral therapy, or was an uninfected healthy control (not recorded which).

CDR3 residues: CASSTYFNPQETQYF. CDR3 DNA: TGTGCCAGCAGCACATACTTTAATCCCCAAGAGACCCAGTACTTC. This rearrangement joins TRBV11-2 to TRBJ2-5, with unresolved D. Germline V gene sequence: CDR1 SGHAT, CDR2 FQNNGV. The CDR3 totals 15 residues. Trimming pared 5 bases from V and 1 base from J, leaving 14 bases between. Full variable domain (rest looked up from reference TRBV11-2 and TRBJ2-5): EAGVAQSPRYKIIEKRQSVAFWCNPISGHATLYWYQQILGQGPKLLIQFQNNGVVDDSQLPKDRFSAERLKGVDSTLKIQPAKLEDSAVYLCASSTYFNPQETQYFGPGTRLLVL.